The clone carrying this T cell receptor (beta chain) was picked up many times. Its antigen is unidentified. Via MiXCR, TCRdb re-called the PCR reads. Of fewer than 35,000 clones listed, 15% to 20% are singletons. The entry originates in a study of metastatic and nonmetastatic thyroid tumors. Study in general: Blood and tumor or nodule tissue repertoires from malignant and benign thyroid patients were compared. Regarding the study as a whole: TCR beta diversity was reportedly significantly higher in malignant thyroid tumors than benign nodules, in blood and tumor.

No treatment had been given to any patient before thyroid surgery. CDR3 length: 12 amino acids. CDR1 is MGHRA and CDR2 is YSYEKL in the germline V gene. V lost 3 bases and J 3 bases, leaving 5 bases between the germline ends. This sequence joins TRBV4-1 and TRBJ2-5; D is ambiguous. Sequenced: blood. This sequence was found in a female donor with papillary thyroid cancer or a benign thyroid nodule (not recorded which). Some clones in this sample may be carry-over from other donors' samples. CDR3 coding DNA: TGCGCCAGCAGCCATCCTAAAGAGACCCAGTACTTC. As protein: CASSHPKETQYF.